This section outlines one TCR beta chain sequence together with its context. Using immunoSEQ multiplex PCR, the repertoire was profiled, and TCRdb retains in-frame clones only, with some absent. The table records some 150,000 clones, more than 75% of them present only once. The CDR3 runs 11 residues. The germline V gene has CDR1 SNHLY and CDR2 FYNNEI. V lost 5 bases to trimming and J lost 9 bases, with 10 bases between them. The data stem from a study of T cell responses to AZD1222 COVID-19 vaccine. The gene calls are TRBV2 and TRBJ2-5; D ambiguous. This specimen was peripheral blood, taken on day 0 of MenACWY control vaccination. This sequence was found in an adult in good health. CDR3 in DNA: TGTGCCAGCAGTACCATTTCTTCCCAGTACTTC. Translation gives CASSTISSQYF.